The T cell receptor (beta chain) under discussion was sequenced for a study of blood T cells in healthy people across ages. Points on this clonotype: As yet, its antigen is unknown.

CDR1 and CDR2 from the germline V gene are SNHLY and FYNNEI. The CDR3 has 16 amino acids. The V and J ends lost 6 bases and 4 bases respectively, with 21 bases between them. Regarding the study as a whole: PBMCs left unsorted prevented a conclusive naive versus antigen-experienced comparison.

A second roughly 7 to 12 cycle PCR used barcoded and J-beta primers. Tagging of each cDNA molecule was performed by a template-switch adaptor with 12 random nucleotides. Researchers report that each sample yielded at least 2.5 million CDR3-containing paired-end reads. From the 5' RACE reads, TCRdb called clonotypes with MiXCR, one entry per CDR3 protein. Among 1.5 million or so distinct CDR3 sequences listed, about 43% were seen once. Peripheral blood samples of around 9.5 milliliters were drawn from each donor. What was sequenced was blood. The chain carries TRBV2 and TRBJ1-1, with a possible D match to TRBD1 (5 bases). The clonotype originates from a woman under 30 in good health. CDR3 loop: CASSPLRGPGGTEAFF. In nucleotides, the CDR3 is TGTGCCAGCAGCCCCTTACGGGGCCCCGGGGGCACTGAAGCTTTCTTT.